In its sample, the clone carrying this T cell receptor (beta chain) was seen many times. In the study's own analysis: Scientists estimated how many nucleated cells there were by amplifying reference gene primers. Generated by immunoSEQ multiplex PCR, the TCRdb table keeps only in-frame clones and is missing some. Clone size and the V and J calls come from that table; the DNA yielded D and trimming. This sample has roughly 160,000 clones; approximately 79% occur once, and the top ten carry less than 3%. This entry belongs to a study of blood T cell repertoires in COVID-19. Across the whole study: From the United States, Italy and Spain came samples of acute and convalescent COVID-19.

The germline CDR1 and CDR2 sequences are SGHTA and FQGTGA. There are 13 residues in the CDR3. V lost 5 bases to trimming and J lost 2 bases, with 10 bases between them. V gene TRBV7-3 combines with J gene TRBJ2-7, with D possibly being TRBD2 (5 bases). Sequencing used peripheral blood. The sequence was collected from a woman older than 75 with acute or convalescent COVID-19. The CDR3 is CASSPGLPYEQYF. CDR3 DNA: TGTGCCAGCAGCCCCGGACTCCCCTACGAGCAGTACTTC.